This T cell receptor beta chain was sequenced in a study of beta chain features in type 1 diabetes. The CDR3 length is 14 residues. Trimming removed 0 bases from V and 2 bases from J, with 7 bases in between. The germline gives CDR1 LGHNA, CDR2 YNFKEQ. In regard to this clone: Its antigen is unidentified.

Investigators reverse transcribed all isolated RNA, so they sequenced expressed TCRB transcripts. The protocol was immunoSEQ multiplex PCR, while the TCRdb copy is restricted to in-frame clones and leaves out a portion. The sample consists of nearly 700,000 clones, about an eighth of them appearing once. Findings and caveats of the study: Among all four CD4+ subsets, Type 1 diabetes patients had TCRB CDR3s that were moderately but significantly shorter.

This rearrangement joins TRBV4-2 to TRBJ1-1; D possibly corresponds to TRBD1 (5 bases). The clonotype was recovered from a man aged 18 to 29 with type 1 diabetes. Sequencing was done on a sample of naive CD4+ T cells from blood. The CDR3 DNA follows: TGTGCCAGCAGCCAAGATGGGACCAACACTGAAGCTTTCTTT. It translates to CASSQDGTNTEAFF.